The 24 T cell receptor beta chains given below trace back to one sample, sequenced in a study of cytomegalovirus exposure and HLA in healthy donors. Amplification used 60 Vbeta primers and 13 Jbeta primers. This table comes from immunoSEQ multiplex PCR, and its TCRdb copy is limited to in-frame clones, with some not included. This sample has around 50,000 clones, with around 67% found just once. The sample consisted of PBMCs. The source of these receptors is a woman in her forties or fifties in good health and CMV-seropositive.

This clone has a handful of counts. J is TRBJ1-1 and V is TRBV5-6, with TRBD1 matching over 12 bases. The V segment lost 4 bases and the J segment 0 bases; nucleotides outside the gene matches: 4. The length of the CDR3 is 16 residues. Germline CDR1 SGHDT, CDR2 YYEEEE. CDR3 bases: TGTGCCAGCAGCGGGGACAGGGGGCCCTTGAACACTGAAGCTTTCTTT. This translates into CASSGDRGPLNTEAFF.

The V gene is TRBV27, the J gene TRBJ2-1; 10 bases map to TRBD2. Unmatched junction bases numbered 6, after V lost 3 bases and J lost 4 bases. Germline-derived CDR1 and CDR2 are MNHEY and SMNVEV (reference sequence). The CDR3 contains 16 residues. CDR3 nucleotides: TGTGCCAGCAGTTTCTCAGCGGGAGGGCCTTACAATGAGCAGTTCTTC. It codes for CASSFSAGGPYNEQFF.

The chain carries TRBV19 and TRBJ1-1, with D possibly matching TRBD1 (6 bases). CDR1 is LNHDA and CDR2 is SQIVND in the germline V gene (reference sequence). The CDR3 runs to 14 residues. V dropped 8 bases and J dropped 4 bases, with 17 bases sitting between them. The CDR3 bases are TGTGCCAGTTACCACAGGGCATCGGGCACTGAAGCTTTCTTT. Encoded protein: CASYHRASGTEAFF.

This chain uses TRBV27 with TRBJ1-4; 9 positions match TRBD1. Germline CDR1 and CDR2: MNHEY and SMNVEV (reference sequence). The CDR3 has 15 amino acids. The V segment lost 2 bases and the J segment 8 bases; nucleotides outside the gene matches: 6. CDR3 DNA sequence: TGTGCCAGCAGTTTAGGACAGGGGATGCGGGAAAAACTGTTTTTT. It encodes CASSLGQGMREKLFF.

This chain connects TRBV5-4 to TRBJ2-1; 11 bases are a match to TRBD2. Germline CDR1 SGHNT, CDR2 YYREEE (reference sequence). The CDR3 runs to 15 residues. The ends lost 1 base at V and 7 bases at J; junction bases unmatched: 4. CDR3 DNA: TGTGCCAGCAGCTTGAGTAGCGGGGGGGCAAATGAGCAGTTCTTC. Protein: CASSLSSGGANEQFF.

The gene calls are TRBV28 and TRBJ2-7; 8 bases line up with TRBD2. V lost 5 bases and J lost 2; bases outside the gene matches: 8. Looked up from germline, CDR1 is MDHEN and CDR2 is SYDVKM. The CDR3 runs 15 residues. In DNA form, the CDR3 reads TGTGCCAGCAGTCAGGGGCTAGCGGGCACCTACGAGCAGTACTTC. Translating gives CASSQGLAGTYEQYF.

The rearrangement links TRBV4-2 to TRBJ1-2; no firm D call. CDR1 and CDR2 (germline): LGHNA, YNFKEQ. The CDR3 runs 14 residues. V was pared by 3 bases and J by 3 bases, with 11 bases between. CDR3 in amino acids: CASSHGRQDYGYTF. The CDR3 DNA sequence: TGTGCCAGCAGCCACGGCAGGCAAGACTATGGCTACACCTTC.

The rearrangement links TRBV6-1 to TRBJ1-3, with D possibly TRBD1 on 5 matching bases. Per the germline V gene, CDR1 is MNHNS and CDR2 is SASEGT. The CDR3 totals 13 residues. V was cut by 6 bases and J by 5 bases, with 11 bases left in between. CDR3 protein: CASRDPGRNTIYF. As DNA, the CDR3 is TGTGCCAGCAGGGACCCAGGGAGAAACACCATATATTTT.

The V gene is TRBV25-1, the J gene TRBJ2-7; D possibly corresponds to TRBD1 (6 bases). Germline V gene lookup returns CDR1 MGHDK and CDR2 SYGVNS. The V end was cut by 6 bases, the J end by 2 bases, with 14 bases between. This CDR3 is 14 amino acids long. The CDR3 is CASREQGSTYEQYF. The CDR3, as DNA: TGTGCCAGCAGGGAACAGGGTAGCACCTACGAGCAGTACTTC.

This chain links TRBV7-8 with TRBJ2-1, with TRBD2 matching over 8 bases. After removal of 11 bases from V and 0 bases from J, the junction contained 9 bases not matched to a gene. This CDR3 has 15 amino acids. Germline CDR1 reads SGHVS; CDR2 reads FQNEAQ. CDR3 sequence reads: CASRRGGSSYNEQFF. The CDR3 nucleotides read TGTGCCTCCCGTCGGGGGGGGAGCTCCTACAATGAGCAGTTCTTC.

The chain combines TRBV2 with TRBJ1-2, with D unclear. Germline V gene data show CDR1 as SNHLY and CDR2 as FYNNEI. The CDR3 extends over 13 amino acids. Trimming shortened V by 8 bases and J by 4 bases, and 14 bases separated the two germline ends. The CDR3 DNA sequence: TGTGCCAGCCAGTCCCTGCCGGGCTATGGCTACACCTTC. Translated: CASQSLPGYGYTF.

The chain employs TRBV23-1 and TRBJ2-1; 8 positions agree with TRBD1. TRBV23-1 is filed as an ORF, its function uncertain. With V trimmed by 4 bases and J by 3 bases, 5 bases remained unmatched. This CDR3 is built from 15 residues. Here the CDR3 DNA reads TGCGCCAGCAGTCCGAGGACAGGGAGCTACAATGAGCAGTTCTTC. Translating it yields CASSPRTGSYNEQFF.

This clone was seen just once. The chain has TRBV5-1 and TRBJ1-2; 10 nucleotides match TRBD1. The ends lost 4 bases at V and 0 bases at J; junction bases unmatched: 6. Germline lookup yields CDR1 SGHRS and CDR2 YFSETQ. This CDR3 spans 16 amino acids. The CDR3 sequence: CASSGGTGATNYGYTF. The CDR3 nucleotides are TGCGCCAGCAGCGGCGGGACAGGGGCCACTAACTATGGCTACACCTTC.

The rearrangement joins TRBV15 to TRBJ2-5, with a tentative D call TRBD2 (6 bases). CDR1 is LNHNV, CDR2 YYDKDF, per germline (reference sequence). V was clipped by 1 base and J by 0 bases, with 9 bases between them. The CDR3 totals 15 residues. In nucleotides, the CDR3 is TGTGCCACCAGCAGAGGGGGGGAGTACCAAGAGACCCAGTACTTC. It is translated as CATSRGGEYQETQYF. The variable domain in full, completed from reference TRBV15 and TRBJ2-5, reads DAMVIQNPRYQVTQFGKPVTLSCSQTLNHNVMYWYQQKSSQAPKLLFHYYDKDFNNEADTPDNFQSRRPNTSFCFLDIRSPGLGDTAMYLCATSRGGEYQETQYFGPGTRLLVL.

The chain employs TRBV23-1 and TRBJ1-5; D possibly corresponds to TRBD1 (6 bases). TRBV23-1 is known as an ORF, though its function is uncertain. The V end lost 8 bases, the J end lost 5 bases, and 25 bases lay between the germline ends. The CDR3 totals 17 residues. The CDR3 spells CASRAEGVQRSDQPQHF. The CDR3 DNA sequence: TGCGCCAGCCGCGCAGAGGGGGTGCAGCGTTCGGATCAGCCCCAGCATTTT.

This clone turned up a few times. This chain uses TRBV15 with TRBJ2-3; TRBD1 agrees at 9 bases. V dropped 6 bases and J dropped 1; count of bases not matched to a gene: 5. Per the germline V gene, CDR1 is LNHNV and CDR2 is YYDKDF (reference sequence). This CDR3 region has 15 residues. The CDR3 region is CATRPQGAGTDTQYF. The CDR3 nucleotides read TGTGCCACCAGACCACAGGGGGCAGGCACAGATACGCAGTATTTT.

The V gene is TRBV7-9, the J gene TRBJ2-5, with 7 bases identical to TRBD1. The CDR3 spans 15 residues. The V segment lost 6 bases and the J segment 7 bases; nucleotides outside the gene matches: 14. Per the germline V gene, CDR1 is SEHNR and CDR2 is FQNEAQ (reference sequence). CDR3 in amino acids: CASSRTGATRGTQYF. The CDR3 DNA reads TGTGCCAGCAGTCGTACAGGGGCTACACGGGGGACCCAGTACTTC.

Here the CDR3 DNA reads TGCGCCAGCAGCCGCGAGGCTACCTACGAGCAGTACTTC. This codes for CASSREATYEQYF. This chain connects TRBV5-1 to TRBJ2-7; D remains ambiguous. Per the germline V gene, CDR1 is SGHRS and CDR2 is YFSETQ. The CDR3 loop spans 13 amino acids. Between the trimmed V and J ends, which lost 4 bases and 2 bases, there was a span of 10 bases.

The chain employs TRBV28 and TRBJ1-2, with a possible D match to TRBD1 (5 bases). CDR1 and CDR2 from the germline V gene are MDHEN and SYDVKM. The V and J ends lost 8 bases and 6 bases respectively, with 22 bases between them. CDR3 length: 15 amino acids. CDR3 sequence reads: CASVAPGGQEDGYTF. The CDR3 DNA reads TGTGCCAGCGTCGCACCGGGGGGTCAAGAGGATGGCTACACCTTC.

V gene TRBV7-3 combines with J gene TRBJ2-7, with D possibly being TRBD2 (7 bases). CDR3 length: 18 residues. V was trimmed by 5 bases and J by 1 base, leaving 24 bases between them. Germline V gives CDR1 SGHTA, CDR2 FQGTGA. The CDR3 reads CASSEREGGQVRSYEQYF. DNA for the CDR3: TGTGCCAGCAGCGAAAGGGAGGGGGGGCAGGTGAGATCCTACGAGCAGTACTTC.

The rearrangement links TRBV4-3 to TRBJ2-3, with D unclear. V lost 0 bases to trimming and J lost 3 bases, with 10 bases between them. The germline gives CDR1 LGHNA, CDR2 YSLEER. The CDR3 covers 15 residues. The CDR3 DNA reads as TGCGCCAGCAGCCAAGACCTTTTAGTTACAGATACGCAGTATTTT. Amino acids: CASSQDLLVTDTQYF.

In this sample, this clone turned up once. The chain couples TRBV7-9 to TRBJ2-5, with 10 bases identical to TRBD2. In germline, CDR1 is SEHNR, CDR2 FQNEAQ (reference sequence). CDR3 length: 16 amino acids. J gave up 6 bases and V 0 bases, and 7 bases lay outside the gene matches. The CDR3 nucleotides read TGTGCCAGCAGCTTAGCCAGAGGACTAGCGGAAAAGACCCAGTACTTC. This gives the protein CASSLARGLAEKTQYF. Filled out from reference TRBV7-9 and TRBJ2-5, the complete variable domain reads DTGVSQNPRHKITKRGQNVTFRCDPISEHNRLYWYRQTLGQGPEFLTYFQNEAQLEKSRLLSDRFSAERPKGSFSTLEIQRTEQGDSAMYLCASSLARGLAEKTQYFGPGTRLLVL.

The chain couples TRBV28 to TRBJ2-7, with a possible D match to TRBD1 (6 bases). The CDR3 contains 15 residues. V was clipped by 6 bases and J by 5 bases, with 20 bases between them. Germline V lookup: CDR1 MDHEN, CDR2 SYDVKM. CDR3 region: CASSDPTGSLNEQYF. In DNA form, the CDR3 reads TGTGCCAGCAGCGACCCAACAGGGTCTTTGAACGAGCAGTACTTC.

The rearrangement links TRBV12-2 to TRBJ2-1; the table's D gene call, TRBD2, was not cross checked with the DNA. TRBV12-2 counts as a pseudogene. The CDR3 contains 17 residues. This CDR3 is CASRLDDPGGFYNEQFF. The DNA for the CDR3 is TGTGCAAGTCGCTTAGATGATCCGGGGGGCTTTTACAATGAGCAGTTCTTC.